This note documents a single TCR beta chain sequence. The specificity of this receptor is unknown. There are no base qualities to consult, and no much larger clone falls within one base. This sample stems from a study of T cell responses to AZD1222 COVID-19 vaccine (dated by TCRdb to about 2021). Turning to the overall study: A total of approximately 250 trial participants underwent TCR sequencing, of whom under 220 had received two doses of AZD1222 and roughly 26 had received two doses of the MenACWY control vaccine. Trial participants were enrolled by age into 18-55, 56-69 and 70-plus year subgroups, with roughly 150, 30 and 60 TCR-sequenced participants respectively. On the study overall, not on this receptor specifically: A significant rise in spike-specific TCR breadth and depth was observed after two AZD1222 doses relative to day 0 and relative to MenACWY recipients. Nearly half of unique spike-specific TCRs reportedly recognized epitopes outside regions mutated in the B.1.351 and B.1.1.7 variants. Conclusions about previously exposed vaccinees are limited because only a handful of AZD1222 recipients were SARS-CoV-2 seropositive at baseline. CD4 TCRs associated with the vaccine covered the entire spike protein, and the dominant responses were in regions 160-218 and 743-854. No day 14 peak-response samples were available, so repertoires were characterized only after the peak T cell response. The 56-69-year group was small, and its depth increase did not reach significance, likely because of low power. Participants were mostly white British and included more females than males, and it was suggested by the authors that clonal diversity may have been underestimated.

In the paper's terms, the time point label means: about 28 days (+/-7) after the second vaccine dose. Because spike-specific TCR depth and breadth did not differ between the two schedules, AZD1222 recipients who got a second dose at roughly 4 weeks were pooled with those who got a second dose at roughly 12 weeks. Vaccinee samples came from UK trials COV001 and COV002, including a single-blind randomized controlled phase 2/3 trial of AZD1222 (ChAdOx1 nCoV-19) in healthy adults. Trial participant PBMC samples were collected at day 0 and day 28 after the second dose for TCRbeta chain sequencing. The CDR3 regions of human TCRbeta chains were subjected to immunosequencing. The authors processed their data as follows. TCRs in the repertoires were matched against a reference library of SARS-CoV-2-specific TCRs that had been generated with the MIRA antigen-specificity platform. Breadth was defined as the fraction of unique TCRs that were SARS-CoV-2-associated, and depth was defined as the fraction of total T cells that were SARS-CoV-2-associated. Each spike-specific TCR was assigned to its reactive spike region and to a CD4 or CD8 class using the MIRA data. Log10-transformed breadth and depth values were compared by one-way ANOVA with Sidak's multiple comparisons tests. Drawn from immuneACCESS, this table holds only the in-frame rearrangements with V and J called that TCRdb kept. Clones are partly lost; checked studies trace under half to an unresolved V gene and leave the rest unexplained. The DNA gave D and trimming, while V, J and clone size come from that table. The table for this sample lists around 120,000 clones; roughly 86% of them were counted only once. Together, the top ten hold around 17% of the sample.

This TCR came from an adult who received the AZD1222 COVID-19 vaccine. The sample in question was peripheral blood, obtained 28 days after the second AZD1222 dose.

CDR3 region: CASLHRPRGGNQPQHF. Here is the DNA: TGTGCCAGCCTCCATCGGCCCCGGGGCGGCAATCAGCCCCAGCATTTT. The chain is encoded by TRBV7-3 joined to TRBJ1-5, and the D gene may be TRBD1, 5 bases matching. Looking up the germline V gene yields CDR1 SGHTA and CDR2 FQGTGA. V is cut by 8 bases and J by 2 bases, and the space between the germline ends is 19 bases. The CDR3 numbers 16 residues from cysteine through phenylalanine. Of the read, only the CDR3 DNA is kept; its 48 bases are in frame from base 1.